The 26 T cell receptor beta chains in this list originate from one sample, sequenced in a study of early T cells in non-severe SARS-CoV-2 infection. MiXCR, run by TCRdb on the 5' RACE reads, gives a single entry per CDR3 protein. This repertoire shows around 60,000 distinct CDR3 sequences, over 9% found once; its top ten account for under 3%. The specimen comprised whole blood, sampled at baseline. These receptors all stem from an adult who was a healthcare worker with PCR-confirmed SARS-CoV-2 infection or an uninfected control (not recorded which).

The rearrangement links TRBV18 to TRBJ1-1; D gene ambiguous. Germline CDR1 and CDR2: KGHSH and LQKENI. The V end was cut by 4 bases, the J end by 1 base, with 4 bases between. CDR3 length equals 12 residues. The CDR3 sequence is CASSLKNTEAFF. In DNA form, the CDR3 reads TGTGCCAGCTCACTGAAGAACACTGAAGCTTTCTTT.

This clonotype was detected only a few times. The chain combines TRBV20-1 with TRBJ1-3, with TRBD1 as a possible D gene (5 bases). The CDR3 length is 14 residues. Trimming stripped 6 bases from V and 2 bases from J, with 14 bases between. The germline gives CDR1 DFQATT, CDR2 SNEGSKA (reference sequence). The CDR3 is CSARDPGPGNTIYF. The CDR3 DNA follows: TGCAGTGCGAGGGATCCGGGACCTGGAAACACCATATATTTT.

V gene TRBV10-1 combines with J gene TRBJ2-3; 10 bases agree with TRBD2. V lost 0 bases to trimming and J lost 7 bases; unmatched junction nucleotides: 7. Germline assignment: CDR1 WNHNN and CDR2 SYGVQD (reference sequence). The CDR3 consists of 16 residues. The CDR3 loop reads CASSESSGGPLNTQYF. Here the CDR3 DNA reads TGCGCCAGCAGTGAGTCTAGCGGGGGGCCCTTGAATACGCAGTATTTT.

There are a few counts of this clonotype. The gene calls are TRBV10-2 and TRBJ2-5; D not resolved. The CDR3 length is 13 residues. Germline V lookup: CDR1 WSHSY, CDR2 SAAADI. V was cut by 8 bases and J by 5 bases, with 15 bases left in between. CDR3 sequence: CASLPERHETQYF. The CDR3 DNA reads TGCGCCAGCCTGCCTGAGCGTCACGAGACCCAGTACTTC.

This clonotype was seen more than once but under ten times. The chain links TRBV10-3 to TRBJ2-3; D not resolved. Trimming shortened V by 4 bases and J by 5 bases, and 16 bases separated the two germline ends. Germline CDR1 ENHRY, CDR2 SYGVKD. The CDR3 spans 15 residues. CDR3 in DNA: TGTGCCATCAGTGGACCACCGATACCCCAAGATACGCAGTATTTT. It yields the protein CAISGPPIPQDTQYF.

This clonotype was counted only a few times. The chain couples TRBV18 to TRBJ2-1; D unresolved. CDR3 length: 14 amino acids. The V end lost 4 bases, the J end lost 0 bases, and 7 bases lay between the germline ends. Germline-derived CDR1 and CDR2 are KGHSH and LQKENI. The CDR3 region is CASSLQASYNEQFF. The CDR3 DNA sequence: TGTGCCAGCTCACTTCAGGCCTCCTACAATGAGCAGTTCTTC.

This clonotype was picked up a small number of times. This chain links TRBV7-2 with TRBJ2-7, with no clear D. The CDR3 is made up of 14 amino acids. Between the trimmed V and J ends, which lost 4 bases and 0 bases, there was a span of 10 bases. CDR1 and CDR2 from the germline V gene are SGHTA and FQGNSA. The CDR3 DNA reads as TGTGCCAGCAGCTATCGGACCCACTCCTACGAGCAGTACTTC. This sequence encodes CASSYRTHSYEQYF.

The rearrangement joins TRBV10-3 to TRBJ2-1; 10 nucleotides agree with TRBD2. Losses at the gene ends were 8 bases for V and 6 bases for J; bases not matched to a gene: 13. Germline CDR1 reads ENHRY; CDR2 reads SYGVKD. This CDR3 has 16 amino acids. In nucleotides, the CDR3 is TGTGCCATCGGAGGACTAGCGGTGACGGAGGGCAATGAGCAGTTCTTC. This codes for CAIGGLAVTEGNEQFF.

The CDR3 coding sequence is TGTGCCAGCAGCCCTCCGCGGCGGGCCGGCCAAGAGACCCAGTACTTC. Translating it yields CASSPPRRAGQETQYF. The chain has TRBV7-2 and TRBJ2-5; D might be TRBD2 (5 bases). The ends were cut back, 5 bases at V and 1 base at J, with 17 bases in the middle. The CDR3 extends over 16 amino acids. In germline, CDR1 is SGHTA, CDR2 FQGNSA.

The J gene is TRBJ2-5, the V gene TRBV6-1; D gene unclear. This CDR3 region has 11 residues. V lost 1 base and J 4 bases, leaving 1 base between the germline ends. Looked up from germline, CDR1 is MNHNS and CDR2 is SASEGT. The chain's CDR3 is CASSEGETQYF. The DNA of the CDR3 is TGTGCCAGCAGTGAAGGAGAGACCCAGTACTTC.

V usage is TRBV6-5 and J usage is TRBJ1-1; D is undetermined. Germline values: CDR1 MNHEY, CDR2 SVGAGI. The V gene lost 2 bases and the J gene lost 2 bases, with 6 bases spanning the gap. The length of the CDR3 is 13 residues. Here the CDR3 DNA reads TGTGCCAGCAGTTACGTTCCCAACACTGAAGCTTTCTTT. Its protein is CASSYVPNTEAFF.

This clonotype has only a few counts. The CDR3 DNA reads as TGTGCCAGCAGTTCACAGGCGGAGGAGTTCTATGGCTACACCTTC. Translation gives CASSSQAEEFYGYTF. The gene calls are TRBV6-5 and TRBJ1-2, with D possibly being TRBD1 (5 bases). Trimming pared 4 bases from V and 4 bases from J, leaving 16 bases between. Germline V gives CDR1 MNHEY, CDR2 SVGAGI. CDR3 length: 15 amino acids.

This clonotype occurred many times. The genes are TRBV7-6 and TRBJ1-1; TRBD1 is a possible D gene (5 bases). Trimming stripped 6 bases from V and 6 bases from J, with 17 bases between. The germline CDR1 and CDR2 sequences are SGHVS and FNYEAQ. The CDR3 is made up of 14 amino acids. The CDR3 bases are TGTGCCAGCAGTCTCGGGACTTCAACGGCTGAAGCTTTCTTT. Its protein product is CASSLGTSTAEAFF.

This clonotype was detected a few times. The chain joins TRBV7-2 to TRBJ1-5; a possible D gene is TRBD1 (6 bases). Trimming pared 5 bases from V and 5 bases from J, leaving 10 bases between. Germline V gives CDR1 SGHTA, CDR2 FQGNSA. This CDR3 is 13 amino acids long. The CDR3 is CASSRTAYQPQHF. The CDR3 DNA reads as TGTGCCAGCAGCCGGACAGCTTATCAGCCCCAGCATTTT.

The chain carries TRBV7-9 and TRBJ2-3; tentatively, D is TRBD1 (5 bases). Trimming shortened V by 5 bases and J by 2 bases, and 11 bases separated the two germline ends. Per the germline V gene, CDR1 is SEHNR and CDR2 is FQNEAQ (reference sequence). This CDR3 has 14 amino acids. The CDR3 sequence is CASSIGHLTDTQYF. The CDR3 bases are TGTGCCAGCAGCATCGGACACCTCACAGATACGCAGTATTTT. The full variable domain, with the rest looked up from reference TRBV7-9 and TRBJ2-3, is DTGVSQNPRHKITKRGQNVTFRCDPISEHNRLYWYRQTLGQGPEFLTYFQNEAQLEKSRLLSDRFSAERPKGSFSTLEIQRTEQGDSAMYLCASSIGHLTDTQYFGPGTRLTVL.

This clonotype was counted between two and nine times. The chain couples TRBV4-3 to TRBJ1-1, with unresolved D. The CDR3 contains 14 residues. CDR1 LGHNA and CDR2 YSLEER come from the germline V gene. Trimming removed 0 bases from V and 1 base from J, with 6 bases in between. DNA for the CDR3: TGCGCCAGCAGCCAAGATTTGAGGAACACTGAAGCTTTCTTT. It encodes CASSQDLRNTEAFF.

The table lists this clonotype with a few counts. V is TRBV12-3 or TRBV12-4 and J is TRBJ1-1; unclear D gene. CDR3 size: 13 residues. The V end lost 7 bases, the J end lost 1 base, and 10 bases lay between the germline ends. CDR3 residues: CASTPLGNTEAFF. The CDR3 coding sequence is TGTGCCAGCACCCCCCTGGGGAACACTGAAGCTTTCTTT.

J is TRBJ2-3 and V is TRBV6-2 or TRBV6-3, with 10 bases that match TRBD2. This CDR3 comprises 15 residues. Per germline, CDR1 MNHEY and CDR2 SVGEGT. The V segment lost 6 bases and the J segment 7 bases; nucleotides outside the gene matches: 10. CDR3 protein: CASRSGGAGDNTQYF. In DNA form, the CDR3 reads TGTGCCAGCAGAAGCGGGGGGGCCGGGGACAATACGCAGTATTTT.

In this sample, this clonotype is medium-sized. The rearrangement links TRBV11-2 to TRBJ2-1; 7 bases match TRBD2. The ends lost 3 bases at V and 2 bases at J; junction bases unmatched: 4. Germline loops: CDR1 SGHAT, CDR2 FQNNGV. There are 15 residues in the CDR3. This chain's CDR3 is CASSFRGGPYNEQFF. As DNA, the CDR3 is TGTGCCAGCAGCTTCCGCGGGGGACCCTACAATGAGCAGTTCTTC.

V gene TRBV18 combines with J gene TRBJ1-4; D not resolved. V was pared by 2 bases and J by 0 bases, with 10 bases between. The CDR3 length is 16 residues. The germline V gene has CDR1 KGHSH and CDR2 LQKENI. The CDR3: CASSPSGRATNEKLFF. CDR3 nucleotides: TGTGCCAGCTCACCAAGTGGCCGGGCAACTAATGAAAAACTGTTTTTT. Full variable domain (outside the CDR3, taken from reference TRBV18 and TRBJ1-4): NAGVMQNPRHLVRRRGQEARLRCSPMKGHSHVYWYRQLPEEGLKFMVYLQKENIIDESGMPKERFSAEFPKEGPSILRIQQVVRGDSAAYFCASSPSGRATNEKLFFGSGTQLSVL.

This clonotype was observed at least ten times. The gene calls are TRBV6-5 and TRBJ1-5, with 8 bases identical to TRBD1. The J segment lost 1 base and the V segment lost 7 bases, leaving 3 bases of the junction unmatched. The CDR3 sequence is 14 residues long. CDR1 is MNHEY, CDR2 SVGAGI, per germline. DNA for the CDR3: TGTGCCAGCAAGCACAGGGGGAGCAATCAGCCCCAGCATTTT. Residues: CASKHRGSNQPQHF.

This clonotype occurred a few times. This rearrangement joins TRBV12-3 or TRBV12-4 to TRBJ1-2; 7 nucleotides line up with TRBD1. Losses at the gene ends were 5 bases for V and 4 bases for J; bases not matched to a gene: 10. The CDR3 is made up of 15 amino acids. Written as DNA, the CDR3 is TGTGCCAGCAGTAATACCGGGACAGCCAGCTATGGCTACACCTTC. As protein: CASSNTGTASYGYTF.

V is TRBV5-5 and J is TRBJ2-2; the match to TRBD2 covers 7 bases. The germline V gene encodes CDR1 SGHKS and CDR2 YYEKEE (reference sequence). V lost 4 bases and J lost 5; bases outside the gene matches: 8. CDR3 length equals 15 residues. CDR3 in amino acids: CASSDPGLYTGELFF. In nucleotides, the CDR3 is TGTGCCAGCAGCGACCCGGGACTATATACCGGGGAGCTGTTTTTT.

This clonotype showed up just a few times. V is TRBV15 and J is TRBJ2-1; TRBD1 is a possible D gene (5 bases). Germline CDR1 and CDR2: LNHNV and YYDKDF (reference sequence). The CDR3 is 16 amino acids. Trimming stripped 5 bases from V and 7 bases from J, with 21 bases between. The CDR3 coding sequence is TGTGCCACCAGCCCCAGGGTGACGGTGGGTATAAATGAGCAGTTCTTC. Translating gives CATSPRVTVGINEQFF.

The chain couples TRBV29-1 to TRBJ1-2, with 7 positions matching TRBD1. The ends lost 7 bases at V and 3 bases at J; junction bases unmatched: 2. Per the germline V gene, CDR1 is SQVTM and CDR2 is ANQGSEA. CDR3 size: 11 residues. The CDR3 sequence: CSAGTDYGYTF. The DNA of the CDR3 is TGCAGCGCCGGGACAGACTATGGCTACACCTTC.

This clonotype was seen a handful of times. The chain has TRBV7-6 and TRBJ2-7, with 9 bases that match TRBD1. The germline V gene has CDR1 SGHVS and CDR2 FNYEAQ. This CDR3 is 18 amino acids long. V lost 4 bases to trimming and J lost 4 bases; unmatched junction nucleotides: 17. In DNA form, the CDR3 reads TGTGCCAGCAGCTCAAACCTCCCCACCGGGACAGGGTTTTACGAGCAGTACTTC. Amino acids: CASSSNLPTGTGFYEQYF. The full variable domain, its missing parts supplied by reference TRBV7-6 and TRBJ2-7, is GAGVSQSPRYKVTKRGQDVALRCDPISGHVSLYWYRQALGQGPEFLTYFNYEAQQDKSGLPNDRFSAERPEGSISTLTIQRTEQRDSAMYRCASSSNLPTGTGFYEQYFGPGTRLTVT.